This paragraph covers one T cell receptor beta chain sequence. This clonotype has a handful of counts. The target of this receptor is not known. Per-base qualities were not stored, and no clone one base away is much larger. The library was obtained by RT-PCR. TCRdb names Illumina HiSeq 2500 as the instrument used. Using fastp trimming at Q25 and MiXCR clonotype assembly, TCRdb reanalyzed the public sequencing data and kept in-frame beta chains. Rows matching on CDR3 protein sequence are summarized as one entry with the most common DNA and genes. A total of a few hundred thousand distinct CDR3 sequences appear in this sample, 11% of them only once. The ten largest make up approximately 12% of the sample. This entry is derived from a study of response to subunit inactivated influenza vaccine (dated by TCRdb to about 2018). With respect to the entire study: To follow how T cells responded to a trivalent subunit inactivated influenza vaccine, the researchers relied on deep quantitative profiling of the T cell receptor repertoire.

General study outcomes and caveats: The authors proposed that each seasonal influenza vaccination may bring in only a limited number of new T cells.

From the cysteine up to the phenylalanine, the CDR3 has a length of 12 residues. CDR3 DNA only is kept here, 36 bases in frame from base 1. The germline V gene specifies SGHRS as CDR1 and YFSETQ as CDR2. Relative to germline, V is 2 bases shorter and J is 7 bases shorter, with 10 bases between their ends. This specimen's time point label, interpreted: 45 days after influenza vaccine administration. This TCR was sampled from a man aged 50-60 years who received an inactivated influenza vaccine. Donor details come from another sample of the same person, matched by shared clones. This material consisted of PBMCs from blood, taken 45 days after vaccination. This sequence uses TRBV5-1 and TRBJ2-7, with the D gene not confidently named. The nucleotide sequence is given as TGCGCCAGCAGCTTTTCCAATGGGGAGCAGTACTTC. Its amino acids are CASSFSNGEQYF.